This T cell receptor (beta chain) stems from a study of T cells of healthy individuals. Many counts were recorded for this clonotype. One entry per CDR3 protein, called by TCRdb with MiXCR from the 5' RACE reads. The sample yields 40,000 to 65,000 distinct CDR3 sequences, about 15% seen once. The length of the CDR3 is 13 residues. V gave up 0 bases and J gave up 6 bases, with 11 bases separating them. Germline CDR1 reads GTSNPN; CDR2 reads SVGIG (reference sequence). This receptor was obtained from a human donor in good health. The chain carries TRBV30 and TRBJ1-1, with no clear D. The CDR3 sequence is CAWSVNPWSEAFF. In DNA form, the CDR3 reads TGTGCCTGGAGTGTGAACCCCTGGTCTGAAGCTTTCTTT.